One sample yielded the 3 T cell receptor beta chains listed below, sequenced in a study of sequential checkpoint blockade in melanoma. Documented treatment: randomized to nivolumab then ipilimumab (arm A) or the reverse (arm B). The table came from immunoSEQ multiplex PCR; TCRdb's copy has only in-frame clones and leaves some out. This sample has under 15,000 clones, with roughly a fifth found just once. This specimen consisted of tumor tissue (inferred from file names), obtained from a patient given nivolumab and ipilimumab in sequence. Receptors were obtained from a human donor with melanoma.

This clone was seen a few times. The chain has TRBV7-6 and TRBJ2-7; 8 nucleotides line up with TRBD1. The CDR3 extends over 14 amino acids. Germline V gene data show CDR1 as SGHVS and CDR2 as FNYEAQ. V gave up 5 bases and J gave up 4 bases; unmatched junction bases: 7. CDR3 nucleotides: TGTGCCAGCAGCACCAGACAGGGGCAGTACGAGCAGTACTTC. Protein sequence: CASSTRQGQYEQYF.

The chain joins TRBV28 to TRBJ2-7, with 7 bases identical to TRBD1. V lost 6 bases and J lost 7; bases outside the gene matches: 12. The germline V gene has CDR1 MDHEN and CDR2 SYDVKM. The CDR3 contains 14 residues. DNA for the CDR3: TGTGCCAGCAGCCGAGGACAGGATTGGTGGGAGCAGTACTTC. Its protein is CASSRGQDWWEQYF.

This clone was recorded many times. The rearrangement uses TRBV9 and TRBJ1-1, with D perhaps TRBD1 (6 bases). Germline CDR1 is SGDLS and CDR2 is YYNGEE. This CDR3 spans 16 amino acids. V was cut by 5 bases and J by 1 base, with 18 bases left in between. The chain's CDR3 is CASSHNRDITNTEAFF. The DNA for the CDR3 is TGTGCCAGCAGTCACAACCGGGACATAACGAACACTGAAGCTTTCTTT.